This T cell receptor (beta chain) comes out of a study of blood T cell repertoires in COVID-19. V lost 1 base and J 4 bases, leaving 13 bases between the germline ends. The germline V gene encodes CDR1 SGHDN and CDR2 FVKESK. This CDR3 spans 15 amino acids. TCRdb's table, derived via immunoSEQ multiplex PCR, lists solely in-frame clones and lacks some. This repertoire shows about 89,000 clones, nearly 95% found once; its top ten account for less than 5%. This rearrangement joins TRBV14 to TRBJ1-2, with TRBD1 as a possible D gene (5 bases). Sequenced: peripheral blood. This sequence was found in a human donor with active COVID-19. The donor label of this sample is uncertain. The CDR3 sequence: CASSQVWGSGYGYTF. The CDR3 DNA reads TGTGCCAGCAGCCAAGTTTGGGGCAGTGGCTATGGCTACACCTTC.